This T cell receptor (beta chain) was obtained from a study of cytomegalovirus exposure and HLA in healthy donors. The CDR3 totals 13 residues. Germline V gives CDR1 SEHNR, CDR2 FQNEAQ (reference sequence). Trimming left V 1 base short and J 8 bases short, with 11 bases between. Of note for this clone: Its target is not known.

Overall study findings and caveats: The classifier reportedly diagnosed cytomegalovirus status with high specificity and sensitivity.

Assay: immunoSEQ multiplex PCR; the TCRdb copy retains only in-frame clones and omits some. The data show around 250,000 clones, with nearly 90% seen just once and 0.37% held by the top ten. Sequenced material: PBMCs. The clonotype originates from a woman between 18 and 30 years old in good health and CMV-seronegative. This chain joins TRBV7-9 and TRBJ1-2; D unresolved. For the CDR3, the DNA is TGTGCCAGCAGCTTAGATGCGGGAGGCGGCTACACCTTC. This codes for CASSLDAGGGYTF. Using reference TRBV7-9 and TRBJ1-2 for the parts outside the CDR3, the full variable domain is DTGVSQNPRHKITKRGQNVTFRCDPISEHNRLYWYRQTLGQGPEFLTYFQNEAQLEKSRLLSDRFSAERPKGSFSTLEIQRTEQGDSAMYLCASSLDAGGGYTFGSGTRLTVV.